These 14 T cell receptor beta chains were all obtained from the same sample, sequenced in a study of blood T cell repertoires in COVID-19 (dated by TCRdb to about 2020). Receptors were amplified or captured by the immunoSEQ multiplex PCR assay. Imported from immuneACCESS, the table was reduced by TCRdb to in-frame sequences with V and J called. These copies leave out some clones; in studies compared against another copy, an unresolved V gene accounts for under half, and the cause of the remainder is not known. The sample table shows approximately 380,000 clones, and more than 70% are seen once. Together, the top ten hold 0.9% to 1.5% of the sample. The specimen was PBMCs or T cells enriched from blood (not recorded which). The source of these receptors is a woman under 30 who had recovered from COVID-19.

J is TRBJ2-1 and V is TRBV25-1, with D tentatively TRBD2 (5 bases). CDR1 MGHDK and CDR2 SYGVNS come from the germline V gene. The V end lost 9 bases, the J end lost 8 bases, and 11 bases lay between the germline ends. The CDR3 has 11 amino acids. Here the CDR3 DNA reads TGTGCCAGTCTAGCCGAGGATGAGCAGTTCTTC. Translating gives CASLAEDEQFF.

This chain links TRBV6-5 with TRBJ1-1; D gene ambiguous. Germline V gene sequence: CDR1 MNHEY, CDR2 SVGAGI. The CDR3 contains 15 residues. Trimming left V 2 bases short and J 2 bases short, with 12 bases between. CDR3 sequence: CASSYPEDGNTEAFF. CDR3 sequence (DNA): TGTGCCAGCAGTTACCCGGAGGACGGAAACACTGAAGCTTTCTTT.

CDR3 coding DNA: TGTGCCAGCAGTTACTCGGAGCGATATCAGCCCCAGCATTTT. It encodes CASSYSERYQPQHF. The V gene is TRBV6-2 or TRBV6-3, the J gene TRBJ1-5; D unclear. Germline loops: CDR1 MNHEY, CDR2 SVGEGT. This CDR3 spans 14 amino acids. V shed 0 bases and J shed 5 bases, with 8 bases lying between them.

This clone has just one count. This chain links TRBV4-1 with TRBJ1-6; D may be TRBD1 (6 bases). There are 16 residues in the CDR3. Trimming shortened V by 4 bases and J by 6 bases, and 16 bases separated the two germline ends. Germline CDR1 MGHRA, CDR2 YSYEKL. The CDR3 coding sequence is TGCGCCAGCAGCCTAGGGGGGGGTGCGAGTAATTCACCCCTCCACTTT. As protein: CASSLGGGASNSPLHF.

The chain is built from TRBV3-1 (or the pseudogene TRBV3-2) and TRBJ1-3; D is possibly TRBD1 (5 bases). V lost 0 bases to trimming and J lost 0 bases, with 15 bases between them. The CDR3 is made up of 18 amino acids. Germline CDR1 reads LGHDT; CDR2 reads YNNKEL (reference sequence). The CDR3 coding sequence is TGTGCCAGCAGCCAAGAGGGGGGGGTAACATTCTCTGGAAACACCATATATTTT. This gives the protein CASSQEGGVTFSGNTIYF.

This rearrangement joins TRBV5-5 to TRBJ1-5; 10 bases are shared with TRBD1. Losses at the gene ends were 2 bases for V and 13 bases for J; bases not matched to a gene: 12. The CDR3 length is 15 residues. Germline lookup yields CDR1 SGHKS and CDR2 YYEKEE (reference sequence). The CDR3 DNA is TGTGCCAGCAGCTTCGGGACAGGGGAAAGGGTGGCTCAGCATTTT. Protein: CASSFGTGERVAQHF.

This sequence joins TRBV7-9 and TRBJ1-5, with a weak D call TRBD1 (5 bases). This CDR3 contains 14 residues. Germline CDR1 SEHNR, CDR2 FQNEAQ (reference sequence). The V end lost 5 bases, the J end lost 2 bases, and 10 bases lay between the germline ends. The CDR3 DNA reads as TGTGCCAGCAGCCGCCCGGGGGGCAATCAGCCCCAGCATTTT. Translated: CASSRPGGNQPQHF.

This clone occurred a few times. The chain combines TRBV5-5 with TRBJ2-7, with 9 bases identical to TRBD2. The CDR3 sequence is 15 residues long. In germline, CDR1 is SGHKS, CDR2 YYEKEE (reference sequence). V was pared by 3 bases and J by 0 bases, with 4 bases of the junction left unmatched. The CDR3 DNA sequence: TGTGCCAGCAGCTCCCTAGCGGGGCACTCCTACGAGCAGTACTTC. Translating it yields CASSSLAGHSYEQYF.

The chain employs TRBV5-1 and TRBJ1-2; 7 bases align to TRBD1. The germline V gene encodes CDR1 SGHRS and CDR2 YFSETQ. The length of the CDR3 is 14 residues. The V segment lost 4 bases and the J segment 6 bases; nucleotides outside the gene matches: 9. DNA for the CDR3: TGCGCCAGCAGCCCTTCCGACAGGGCGGATGGCTACACCTTC. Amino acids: CASSPSDRADGYTF.

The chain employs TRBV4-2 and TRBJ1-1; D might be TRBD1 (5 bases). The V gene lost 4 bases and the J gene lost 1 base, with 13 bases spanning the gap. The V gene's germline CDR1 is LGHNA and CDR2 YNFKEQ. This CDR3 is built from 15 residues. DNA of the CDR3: TGTGCCAGCAGCCTAAGCCCGGGGGGGAACACTGAAGCTTTCTTT. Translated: CASSLSPGGNTEAFF.

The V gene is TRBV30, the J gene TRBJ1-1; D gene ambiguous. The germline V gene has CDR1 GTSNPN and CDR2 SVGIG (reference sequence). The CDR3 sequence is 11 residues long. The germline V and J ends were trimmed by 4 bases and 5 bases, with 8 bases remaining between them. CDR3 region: CAWTPRTEAFF. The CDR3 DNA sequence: TGTGCCTGGACCCCGCGGACTGAAGCTTTCTTT. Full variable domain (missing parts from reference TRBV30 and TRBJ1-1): SQTIHQWPATLVQPVGSPLSLECTVEGTSNPNLYWYRQAAGRGLQLLFYSVGIGQISSEVPQNLSASRPQDRQFILSSKKLLLSDSGFYLCAWTPRTEAFFGQGTRLTVV.

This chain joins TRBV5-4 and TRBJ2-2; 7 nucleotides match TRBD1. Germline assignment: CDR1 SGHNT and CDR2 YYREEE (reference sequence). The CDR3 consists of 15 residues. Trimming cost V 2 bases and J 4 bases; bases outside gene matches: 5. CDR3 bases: TGTGCCAGCAGCTTTGCTCAGGGGGTCACCGGGGAGCTGTTTTTT. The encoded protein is CASSFAQGVTGELFF.

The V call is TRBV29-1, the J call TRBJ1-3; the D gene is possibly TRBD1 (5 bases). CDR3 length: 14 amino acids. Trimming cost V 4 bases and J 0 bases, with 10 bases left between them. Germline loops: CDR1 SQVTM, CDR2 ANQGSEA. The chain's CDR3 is CSVGEGLSGNTIYF. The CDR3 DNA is TGCAGCGTTGGAGAGGGGCTCTCTGGAAACACCATATATTTT.

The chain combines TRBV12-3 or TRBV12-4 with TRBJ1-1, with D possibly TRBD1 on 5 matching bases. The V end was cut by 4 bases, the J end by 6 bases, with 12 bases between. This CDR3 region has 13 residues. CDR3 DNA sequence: TGTGCCAGCAGTTGGCAGGGTTTGGCTGAAGCTTTCTTT. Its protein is CASSWQGLAEAFF.